These T cell receptor beta chains were read from a single sample in a study of early T cells in non-severe SARS-CoV-2 infection. TCRdb passed the 5' RACE reads through MiXCR, listing each CDR3 protein once. The data hold about 23,000 distinct CDR3 sequences, with 4.5% to 6% observed a single time. Sample: whole blood. The receptors originated from an adult who was a healthcare worker with PCR-confirmed SARS-CoV-2 infection or an uninfected control (not recorded which). Each CDR3 is given with its conserved first and last residue. D genes are given only for firm matches. A clone size is listed for some rows: how often the clone was seen (once, few, many), or a class if it is expanded.

V gene	clone size	CDR3 length	D gene	J gene	CDR3 protein	CDR3 DNA
TRBV28	many	16	.	TRBJ2-3	CASSSLVPRGTDTQYF	TGTGCCAGCAGTTCCCTAGTACCTCGCGGCACAGATACGCAGTATTTT
TRBV11-2	many	14	.	TRBJ2-1	CASSLEIGDNEQFF	TGTGCCAGCAGCTTAGAAATCGGGGACAATGAGCAGTTCTTC
TRBV2	.	16	.	TRBJ2-2	CASKRVPSSNTGELFF	TGTGCCAGCAAGAGGGTACCCTCTTCGAACACCGGGGAGCTGTTTTTT
TRBV27	many	15	.	TRBJ1-4	CASSLRQPTNEKLFF	TGTGCCAGCAGTCTCCGACAACCAACTAATGAAAAACTGTTTTTT
TRBV29-1	few	12	.	TRBJ2-5	CSGNPGGETQYF	TGCAGCGGCAATCCCGGGGGAGAGACCCAGTACTTC
TRBV6-2/TRBV6-3	.	14	.	TRBJ2-1	CASSPRMMGNEQFF	TGTGCCAGCAGTCCAAGGATGATGGGCAATGAGCAGTTCTTC
TRBV7-2	.	11	.	TRBJ2-7	CASTHDYEQYF	TGTGCCAGCACCCATGATTACGAGCAGTACTTC
TRBV11-2	many	16	TRBD1	TRBJ1-3	CASSSYRGGSGNTIYF	TGTGCCAGCAGCTCTTACAGGGGTGGCTCTGGAAACACCATATATTTT
TRBV6-5	many	13	.	TRBJ1-2	CASSYNREHGYTF	TGTGCCAGCAGTTACAACAGGGAGCATGGCTACACCTTC
TRBV10-3	few	12	.	TRBJ1-2	CAIMGDNYGYTF	TGTGCCATCATGGGGGATAACTATGGCTACACCTTC
TRBV7-6	many	14	TRBD2	TRBJ2-7	CASSFGGGSYEQYF	TGTGCCAGCAGCTTTGGGGGGGGCTCCTACGAGCAGTACTTC
TRBV10-3	many	13	.	TRBJ2-1	CASRRDTNNEQFF	TGTGCCAGCCGCCGGGACACCAACAATGAGCAGTTCTTC
TRBV27	.	16	TRBD2	TRBJ2-7	CASSRLAGVLSYEQYF	TGTGCCAGCAGCCGCCTCGCGGGGGTGCTTTCCTACGAGCAGTACTTC
TRBV5-6	.	14	.	TRBJ2-2	CASSFTGNTGELFF	TGTGCCAGCAGCTTTACAGGGAACACCGGGGAGCTGTTTTTT
TRBV7-9	many	14	.	TRBJ1-1	CASSSGEVGTEAFF	TGTGCCAGCAGCTCCGGGGAAGTAGGCACTGAAGCTTTCTTT
TRBV7-6	few	15	TRBD1	TRBJ2-5	CASSHGTGGEETQYF	TGTGCCAGCAGCCACGGGACAGGGGGCGAGGAGACCCAGTACTTC
TRBV28	few	15	.	TRBJ1-5	CASTQGGYSNQPQHF	TGTGCCAGCACACAGGGAGGCTATAGCAATCAGCCCCAGCATTTT
TRBV27	many	15	TRBD1	TRBJ2-1	CASSSGQGFSNEQFF	TGTGCCAGCAGTTCCGGACAGGGGTTTTCCAATGAGCAGTTCTTC
TRBV7-8	.	15	.	TRBJ1-4	CASSTVGGRNEKLFF	TGTGCCAGCAGCACCGTGGGGGGGAGGAATGAAAAACTGTTTTTT
TRBV27	many	16	.	TRBJ1-2	CASSQHGGDGFYGYTF	TGTGCCAGCAGCCAACATGGGGGGGACGGATTCTATGGCTACACCTTC
TRBV27	many	14	TRBD2	TRBJ2-5	CASSFGGVGETQYF	TGTGCCAGCAGTTTTGGGGGGGTTGGAGAGACCCAGTACTTC
TRBV28	many	14	TRBD1	TRBJ2-5	CASSIDRGQETQYF	TGTGCCAGCAGCATCGACAGGGGGCAAGAGACCCAGTACTTC
TRBV29-1	.	13	TRBD1	TRBJ2-7	CSVRTGGGYEQYF	TGCAGCGTCCGGACAGGGGGCGGATACGAGCAGTACTTC
TRBV30	many	13	.	TRBJ1-5	CAWSLQGLEPQHF	TGTGCCTGGAGTTTACAGGGCCTCGAGCCCCAGCATTTT
TRBV7-6	many	14	.	TRBJ1-6	CASSFDQGFSPLHF	TGTGCCAGCAGCTTTGATCAGGGGTTTTCACCCCTCCACTTT
TRBV10-3	.	13	.	TRBJ2-7	CAISADRSYEQYF	TGTGCCATCAGTGCTGATCGCTCCTACGAGCAGTACTTC
TRBV6-5	many	14	TRBD1	TRBJ1-2	CASSVTGVGYGYTF	TGTGCCAGCAGTGTAACAGGGGTGGGCTATGGCTACACCTTC
TRBV20-1	medium-sized	12	.	TRBJ2-7	CSASSIGSEQYF	TGCAGTGCTTCCTCGATCGGGAGCGAGCAGTACTTC
TRBV10-3	many	14	.	TRBJ1-5	CAISEIVGVQPQHF	TGTGCCATCAGTGAGATAGTAGGGGTACAGCCCCAGCATTTT
TRBV12-3/TRBV12-4	few	14	TRBD2	TRBJ2-7	CASSLGLAGLEQYF	TGTGCCAGCAGTTTAGGCCTAGCGGGGCTAGAGCAGTACTTC
TRBV6-5	many	13	TRBD1	TRBJ1-6	CASANRGYSPLHF	TGTGCCAGCGCCAACAGGGGTTATTCACCCCTCCACTTT
TRBV6-6	.	15	TRBD2	TRBJ2-5	CASSYVSGGKETQYF	TGTGCCAGCAGTTACGTCTCGGGGGGAAAAGAGACCCAGTACTTC
TRBV12-3/TRBV12-4	.	13	.	TRBJ1-2	CASSLQVNYGYTF	TGTGCCAGCAGTTTACAGGTTAACTATGGCTACACCTTC